This passage covers 30 T cell receptor beta chains from one sample sequenced in a study of T cell clones after liver transplantation. Their antigens remain unidentified. Method: immunoSEQ multiplex PCR; TCRdb's copy keeps in-frame clones and lacks some. Of roughly 4,600 clones detected, 27% appear once; the ten largest clones hold 13% to 15%. Sequencing of dividing CFSE-low cells from the MLR defined alloreactive TCRbeta sequences. The sequencing input was CD4+ T cells from cultured PBMCs. Receptors originate from a human patient who received a liver transplant. A subset of T cells may come from the graft donor.

The chain combines TRBV7-9 with TRBJ2-3; D ambiguous. Trimming pared 2 bases from V and 2 bases from J, leaving 5 bases between. Germline loops: CDR1 SEHNR, CDR2 FQNEAQ (reference sequence). The CDR3 runs to 13 residues. The CDR3 DNA reads as TGTGCCAGCAGCTTAATCCACACAGATACGCAGTATTTT. Translating gives CASSLIHTDTQYF.

As concerns this clone: A much larger clone lies a single base off, so this may be a read error. The chain recombines TRBV7-3 with TRBJ1-2; a possible D gene is TRBD1 (6 bases). The CDR3 length is 15 residues. In germline, CDR1 is SGHTA, CDR2 FQGTGA. Trimming pared 2 bases from V and 6 bases from J, leaving 16 bases between. CDR3 nucleotide sequence: TGTGCCAGCAGCTTAGCCTGGAACAGGGTCCATGGCTACACCTTC. This gives the protein CASSLAWNRVHGYTF.

Notes on this clone: At one end the junction does not follow the germline gene, possibly because of a read error. The rearrangement uses TRBV28 and TRBJ2-2, with D maybe TRBD2 (7 bases). Germline loops: CDR1 MDHEN, CDR2 SYDVKM. CDR3 size: 15 residues. The CDR3 nucleotides are TGTGCCCGCAGTTTGGGGGGGGCGGACACCGGGGAGCTGTTTTTT. Its protein product is CARSLGGADTGELFF.

This chain connects TRBV6-5 to TRBJ1-3; 9 nucleotides align to TRBD1. V dropped 4 bases and J dropped 2; count of bases not matched to a gene: 0. The CDR3 is 14 amino acids. Per germline, CDR1 MNHEY and CDR2 SVGAGI. CDR3 protein: CASSWTGAGNTIYF. The CDR3 nucleotides read TGTGCCAGCAGTTGGACAGGGGCTGGAAACACCATATATTTT.

This clone qualifies as medium-sized. The J gene is TRBJ1-1, the V gene TRBV30; unclear D gene. The CDR3 runs 12 residues. CDR1 GTSNPN and CDR2 SVGIG come from the germline V gene (reference sequence). V was trimmed by 5 bases and J by 0 bases, leaving 7 bases between them. The CDR3 spells CAWGRLNTEAFF. CDR3 DNA: TGTGCCTGGGGACGGCTGAACACTGAAGCTTTCTTT.

This clone was counted only a few times. This sample includes further DNA sequences coding for the same CDR3. V is TRBV9 and J is TRBJ2-7, with a weak D call TRBD2 (6 bases). The V gene lost 0 bases and the J gene lost 3 bases, with 10 bases spanning the gap. This CDR3 is built from 14 residues. Germline assignment: CDR1 SGDLS and CDR2 YYNGEE. CDR3 sequence (DNA): TGTGCCAGCAGCGTAGATCCGGGAGACTACGAGCAGTACTTC. Residues: CASSVDPGDYEQYF.

This clone is medium-sized. The rearrangement links TRBV18 to TRBJ1-5; D remains ambiguous. Germline V lookup: CDR1 KGHSH, CDR2 LQKENI. This CDR3 is 14 amino acids long. V lost 5 bases, J lost 9 bases, and 17 bases lay in between. CDR3 in amino acids: CASSEMLGEGPQHF. For the CDR3, the DNA is TGTGCCAGCTCAGAGATGTTGGGCGAGGGGCCCCAGCATTTT.

The chain recombines TRBV7-3 with TRBJ1-3; 8 bases match TRBD1. Germline lookup yields CDR1 SGHTA and CDR2 FQGTGA. This CDR3 region has 16 residues. With 5 bases clipped from V and 2 bases from J, the junction kept 8 bases outside the gene matches. CDR3 in amino acids: CASSRDQGQAGNTIYF. DNA for the CDR3: TGTGCCAGCAGCAGAGACCAGGGACAGGCTGGAAACACCATATATTTT.

By proportion, this clone is medium-sized (0.01 to 0.1%). This sample also contains other DNA sequences that code for the same CDR3. V and J are TRBV19 and TRBJ2-6, with a tentative D call TRBD1 (5 bases). CDR3 length: 16 amino acids. Germline V CDR1 and CDR2: LNHDA, SQIVND (reference sequence). V shed 2 bases and J shed 0 bases, with 8 bases lying between them. The DNA of the CDR3 is TGTGCCAGTAGTATACCAGGGATCTCTGGGGCCAACGTCCTGACTTTC. Translating it yields CASSIPGISGANVLTF.

This clone was seen a handful of times. This clone may be a read error of a much larger clone one base away. The chain recombines TRBV6-8 with TRBJ1-5, with TRBD1 matching 11 bases. Trimming took 5 bases from V and 5 from J; bases not matched to a gene: 2. The germline gives CDR1 MNHGY, CDR2 SAAAGT. This CDR3 is 14 amino acids long. The CDR3 DNA is TGTGCCAGCAGTGGACAGGGGGCGTATCAGCCCCAGCATTTT. As protein: CASSGQGAYQPQHF.

This clone was detected a few times. The gene calls are TRBV7-2 and TRBJ1-6; no clear D gene. The V end lost 2 bases, the J end lost 9 bases, and 11 bases lay between the germline ends. The germline CDR1 and CDR2 sequences are SGHTA and FQGNSA. The CDR3 is 14 amino acids. CDR3: CASSLRWETSPLHF. CDR3 bases: TGTGCCAGCAGCTTACGCTGGGAGACTTCACCCCTCCACTTT.

This clone was recorded a few times. The chain has TRBV6-5 and TRBJ2-4; a possible D gene is TRBD1 (6 bases). V was cut by 6 bases and J by 10 bases, with 16 bases left in between. The germline V gene has CDR1 MNHEY and CDR2 SVGAGI. The CDR3 contains 13 residues. The CDR3 is CASRLGHPTIQYF. CDR3 nucleotide sequence: TGTGCCAGCAGGTTGGGACACCCTACAATTCAGTACTTC.

The chain has TRBV29-1 and TRBJ1-5; D possibly corresponds to TRBD1 (5 bases). From germline, CDR1 is SQVTM and CDR2 ANQGSEA. CDR3 size: 13 residues. The V end lost 4 bases, the J end lost 9 bases, and 16 bases lay between the germline ends. The CDR3, as DNA: TGCAGCGTTGGGGGGAGGGTGCGTGGGCCCCAGCATTTT. This encodes CSVGGRVRGPQHF.

This clone is termed medium-sized. The gene calls are TRBV19 and TRBJ2-7; D unresolved. Trimming shortened V by 0 bases and J by 4 bases, and 7 bases separated the two germline ends. The CDR3 covers 13 residues. The germline V gene encodes CDR1 LNHDA and CDR2 SQIVND (reference sequence). This CDR3 reads CASSIDAGYEQYF. CDR3 nucleotide sequence: TGTGCCAGTAGTATAGATGCCGGATACGAGCAGTACTTC.

The chain recombines TRBV6-8 with TRBJ2-7, with D possibly called TRBD1 or TRBD2 (5 bases each). There are 14 residues in the CDR3. CDR1 and CDR2 (germline): MNHGY, SAAAGT. The germline V and J ends were trimmed by 6 bases and 6 bases, with 18 bases remaining between them. CDR3 nucleotides: TGTGCCAGCAGGAAGGGGCTAGCATCCGGCGAGCAGTACTTC. It is translated as CASRKGLASGEQYF.

This clone was recorded once. The chain has TRBV30 and TRBJ2-2; the D is unclear. This CDR3 has 11 amino acids. V lost 8 bases and J lost 4, with 8 bases in between. CDR1 GTSNPN and CDR2 SVGIG come from the germline V gene (reference sequence). CDR3 sequence: CAARFTGELFF. Here the CDR3 DNA reads TGTGCCGCCCGGTTCACCGGGGAGCTGTTTTTT.

The chain is built from TRBV9 and TRBJ2-7; D unclear. Germline-derived CDR1 and CDR2 are SGDLS and YYNGEE. The CDR3 extends over 14 amino acids. V shed 2 bases and J shed 2 bases, with 11 bases lying between them. The CDR3 coding sequence is TGTGCCAGCAGCGTTGGGTCAGACACCTACGAGCAGTACTTC. It codes for CASSVGSDTYEQYF. The full variable domain, in which reference TRBV9 and TRBJ2-7 provide the parts outside the CDR3, is DSGVTQTPKHLITATGQRVTLRCSPRSGDLSVYWYQQSLDQGLQFLIQYYNGEERAKGNILERFSAQQFPDLHSELNLSSLELGDSALYFCASSVGSDTYEQYFGPGTRLTVT.

A few counts support this clone. The chain uses TRBV30 and TRBJ1-2, with a possible D match to TRBD1 (5 bases). The length of the CDR3 is 13 residues. CDR1 is GTSNPN, CDR2 SVGIG, per germline (reference sequence). Between the trimmed V and J ends, which lost 8 bases and 6 bases, there was a span of 19 bases. Here the CDR3 DNA reads TGTGCCCCCCCCAGATGGGGGTCAGATGGCTACACCTTC. Encoded protein: CAPPRWGSDGYTF.

V usage is TRBV9 and J usage is TRBJ2-3; D unresolved. CDR1 and CDR2 from the germline V gene are SGDLS and YYNGEE. The CDR3 runs to 16 residues. Trimming removed 4 bases from V and 0 bases from J, with 15 bases in between. CDR3 coding DNA: TGTGCCAGCAGCCCCACCGCGTTACTCAGCACAGATACGCAGTATTTT. Translation: CASSPTALLSTDTQYF.

This clone has only a few counts. The gene calls are TRBV9 and TRBJ2-7; the D is unclear. Germline V CDR1 and CDR2: SGDLS, YYNGEE. V was shortened by 5 bases and J by 4 bases, with 10 bases between the two germline ends. The CDR3 has 12 amino acids. As DNA, the CDR3 is TGTGCCAGCAGTCCCCGCATTTACGAGCAGTACTTC. Protein: CASSPRIYEQYF.

J is TRBJ2-1 and V is TRBV5-1, with D hard to call. There are 14 residues in the CDR3. Trimming removed 2 bases from V and 6 bases from J, with 12 bases in between. The V gene's germline CDR1 is SGHRS and CDR2 YFSETQ. CDR3 region: CASSLSVVGNEQFF. The CDR3 DNA follows: TGCGCCAGCAGCTTAAGCGTGGTGGGCAATGAGCAGTTCTTC.

As for this clone: A far larger clone differs by one base, so this is likely a read error. The chain links TRBV20-1 to TRBJ2-7; D is ambiguous. This CDR3 region has 11 residues. The V gene's germline CDR1 is DFQATT and CDR2 SNEGSKA (reference sequence). V lost 6 bases and J 4 bases, leaving 10 bases between the germline ends. The CDR3 here is CSALTGYEQYF. The CDR3 DNA reads as TGCAGTGCCTTGACTGGTTACGAGCAGTACTTC.

This clone was observed a few times. V is TRBV6-8 and J is TRBJ1-5; D not certain. This CDR3 has 15 residues. Germline-derived CDR1 and CDR2 are MNHGY and SAAAGT. Trimming cost V 0 bases and J 5 bases, with 11 bases left between them. The CDR3 DNA reads as TGTGCCAGCAGTTACTCGAATAACGCGGATCAGCCCCAGCATTTT. Residues: CASSYSNNADQPQHF.

This sequence joins TRBV6-1 and TRBJ2-7, with D possibly TRBD2 on 6 matching bases. The length of the CDR3 is 9 residues. Germline CDR1 is MNHNS and CDR2 is SASEGT. Trimming left V 11 bases short and J 4 bases short, with 6 bases between. CDR3 sequence (DNA): TGTGCCGCGGGGTACGAGCAGTACTTC. Its translation: CAAGYEQYF.

About this clone itself: Additional DNA sequences in this sample encode the identical CDR3. CDR3 amino acids: CASSLLPDEKLFF. The CDR3, as DNA: TGTGCCAGCAGTTTACTGCCTGACGAAAAACTGTTTTTT. The chain combines TRBV7-8 with TRBJ1-4; D remains unclear. Germline V gene lookup returns CDR1 SGHVS and CDR2 FQNEAQ. V was shortened by 6 bases and J by 8 bases, with 13 bases between the two germline ends. The CDR3 length is 13 residues.

This clone was seen a handful of times. DNA for the CDR3: TGTGCCAGCAGCCCGGGCCCAACAGATACGCAGTATTTT. Encoded protein: CASSPGPTDTQYF. The rearrangement links TRBV9 to TRBJ2-3; D gene unclear. The germline gives CDR1 SGDLS, CDR2 YYNGEE. CDR3 length equals 13 residues. V lost 4 bases and J 3 bases, leaving 9 bases between the germline ends.

CDR3 loop: CASSLGRDYEQYF. CDR3 nucleotides: TGTGCCAGCAGCTTGGGTAGAGACTACGAGCAGTACTTC. V and J are TRBV5-4 and TRBJ2-7; D is unresolved. Germline V lookup: CDR1 SGHNT, CDR2 YYREEE (reference sequence). This CDR3 region has 13 residues. The ends were cut back, 0 bases at V and 3 bases at J, with 7 bases in the middle.

The CDR3 loop is CASSPQGFDGYTF. CDR3 nucleotides: TGTGCCAGCTCACCACAGGGTTTCGATGGCTACACCTTC. The chain links TRBV18 to TRBJ1-2; D unclear. CDR1 and CDR2 from the germline V gene are KGHSH and LQKENI. There are 13 residues in the CDR3. Trimming cost V 1 base and J 6 bases, with 9 bases left between them.

V gene TRBV27 combines with J gene TRBJ1-6; unclear D gene. Trimming took 5 bases from V and 7 from J, leaving 18 bases between them. Germline CDR1 and CDR2: MNHEY and SMNVEV (reference sequence). CDR3 size: 16 residues. The CDR3 region has the DNA TGTGCCAGCAGTCCATTACCCTCAAGTGGGAATTCACCCCTCCACTTT. Translated, it gives CASSPLPSSGNSPLHF.

The chain uses TRBV5-4 and TRBJ1-2; no definite D call. CDR3 length: 16 residues. Per germline, CDR1 SGHNT and CDR2 YYREEE (reference sequence). V was shortened by 7 bases and J by 4 bases, with 23 bases between the two germline ends. Here the CDR3 reads CASCSGVPRKTYGYTF. The CDR3 region has the DNA TGTGCCAGCTGCTCAGGCGTACCGCGAAAGACCTATGGCTACACCTTC.